The text below deals with one T cell receptor (beta chain). This entry is derived from a study of blood T cell repertoires in COVID-19. Looking at the study overall: Italy, Spain and the United States were the sources of the convalescent and acute COVID-19 samples. PBMCs, B-cell-depleted T cells, or T cells were the source of the cDNA or gDNA that made up the material.

This CDR3 spans 16 amino acids. Germline V gene data show CDR1 as ENHRY and CDR2 as SYGVKD. The V gene end was trimmed by 10 bases and the J gene end by 2 bases; junction bases not matched to a gene: 9. Original data processing: Researchers report that nucleated cell counts were estimated from reference gene primer amplification. The assay was immunoSEQ multiplex PCR, and TCRdb's table has in-frame clones only and misses some. V and J calls and clone size follow that table, whereas D and trimming were derived from the DNA. This sample has approximately 190,000 clones, with roughly four fifths found just once.

J is TRBJ2-3 and V is TRBV10-3; 13 bases align to TRBD2. This sequence was found in a woman between 35 and 50 years old with acute or convalescent COVID-19. The sequenced sample consisted of peripheral blood. The CDR3 DNA is TGTGCCACTACTAGCGGGGGGGCAGGAAACACAGATACGCAGTATTTT. This translates into CATTSGGAGNTDTQYF.